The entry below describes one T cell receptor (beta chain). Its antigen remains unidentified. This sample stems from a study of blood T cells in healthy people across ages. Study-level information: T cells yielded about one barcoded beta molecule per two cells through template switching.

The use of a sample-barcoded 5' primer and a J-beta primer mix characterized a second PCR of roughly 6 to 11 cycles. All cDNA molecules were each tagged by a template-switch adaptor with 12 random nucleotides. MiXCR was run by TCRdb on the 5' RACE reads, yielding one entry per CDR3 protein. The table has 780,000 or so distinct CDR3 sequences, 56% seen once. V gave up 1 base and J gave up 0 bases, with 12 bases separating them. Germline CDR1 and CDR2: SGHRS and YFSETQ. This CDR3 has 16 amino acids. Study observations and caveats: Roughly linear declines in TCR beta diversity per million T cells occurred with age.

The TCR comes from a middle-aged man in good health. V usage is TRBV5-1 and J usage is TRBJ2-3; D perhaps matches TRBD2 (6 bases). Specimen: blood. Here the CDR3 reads CASSLSIAASTDTQYF. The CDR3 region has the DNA TGCGCCAGCAGCTTGAGTATAGCGGCTAGCACAGATACGCAGTATTTT.